The sequence of this T cell receptor (beta chain) was determined in a study of Ad26.COV2.S vaccination and SARS-CoV-2 variants. Study-level information: Donor got 5x10^10 or 1x10^11 viral particles of Ad26.COV2.S.

Details on this clone: The antigen is not known.

CDR1 and CDR2 from the germline V gene are LNHDA and SQIVND (reference sequence). V was trimmed by 6 bases and J by 2 bases, leaving 13 bases between them. This CDR3 has 14 amino acids. Regarding the study as a whole: Using TCR breadth and depth analyses may have led to underestimated total T cell responses.

Specified treatment: around 19 received Ad26.COV2.S at low or high dose, single or two shots; about 5 received placebo; per-sample allocation not given. Day 63 after the first injection of vaccine or placebo was the sampling time. Clones were read by immunoSEQ multiplex PCR, and TCRdb kept only the in-frame ones, dropping some. The table lists 380,000 or so clones, roughly four fifths of them singletons, with around 7.3% in the top ten. The V gene is TRBV19, the J gene TRBJ2-5; D is perhaps TRBD1 (5 bases). The source material was peripheral blood, sampled in a trial of Ad26.COV2.S vaccine versus placebo. The origin of this receptor is a person aged 18-65 years who received the Ad26.COV2.S COVID-19 vaccine or a placebo. In DNA, the CDR3 is TGTGCCAGTAGGTTCGACAGAACACAAGAGACCCAGTACTTC. This translates into CASRFDRTQETQYF.